Following are 30 T cell receptor beta chains from one sample sequenced in a study of regulatory T cells in long-lasting Graves disease. The time point here: persistent/refractory GD, antithyroid drugs over 5 years with positive TRAb. From PBMCs, RNA was extracted and then used to make the TCR library. The TCR beta library used iRepertoire HTBI primers with Arm-PCR amplification of CDR3. TCRdb reanalysed the multiplex PCR reads using MiXCR and keeps one entry per CDR3 protein. Of under 500,000 distinct CDR3 sequences in the sample, less than 25% were seen once. The material sequenced was peripheral blood mononuclear cells (PBMCs), taken when the disease was refractory, from a patient treated with antithyroid drugs. The receptors were sampled from a female donor with Graves disease.

The table lists this clonotype with a few counts. The chain couples TRBV28 to TRBJ2-7; D is ambiguous. V lost 3 bases to trimming and J lost 5 bases, with 14 bases between them. The CDR3 totals 14 residues. The V gene's germline CDR1 is MDHEN and CDR2 SYDVKM. The CDR3 nucleotides are TGTGCCAGCAGTTTTTCCCTTAGGGCCAACGAGCAGTACTTC. Its protein is CASSFSLRANEQYF.

V gene TRBV12-3 or TRBV12-4 combines with J gene TRBJ2-2; tentatively, D is TRBD2 (5 bases). This CDR3 has 15 residues. Trimming pared 8 bases from V and 3 bases from J, leaving 16 bases between. The CDR3 sequence: CASHEGFLDTGELFF. The CDR3 region has the DNA TGTGCCAGCCACGAGGGATTTTTAGACACCGGGGAGCTGTTTTTT.

This chain joins TRBV6-1 and TRBJ2-2; 12 bases align to TRBD2. J gave up 4 bases and V 10 bases, and 13 bases lay outside the gene matches. This CDR3 region has 17 residues. Looked up from germline, CDR1 is MNHNS and CDR2 is SASEGT. CDR3 nucleotides: TGTGCCACACGGGGTCTAGCGGGAGGGCCGAGCACCGGGGAGCTGTTTTTT. Its translation: CATRGLAGGPSTGELFF.

The chain employs TRBV12-3 or TRBV12-4 and TRBJ1-1, with 8 bases matching TRBD1. V trimming: 1 base; J trimming: 11 bases; junction bases outside the gene matches: 9. CDR3 size: 14 residues. CDR3 in DNA: TGTGCCAGCAGTTTAGGAGTGACAGGGGAAGACGCTTTCTTT. It translates to CASSLGVTGEDAFF.

The CDR3: CATSDIAGSLYNEQFF. CDR3 DNA: TGTGCCACCAGTGATATCGCGGGAAGCCTCTACAATGAGCAGTTCTTC. The genes are TRBV24-1 and TRBJ2-1; D might be TRBD2 (6 bases). Trimming shortened V by 3 bases and J by 3 bases, and 14 bases separated the two germline ends. This CDR3 is built from 16 residues. The germline CDR1 and CDR2 sequences are KGHDR and SFDVKD.

The chain uses TRBV5-6 and TRBJ2-7; TRBD2 matches at 7 bases. This CDR3 has 16 amino acids. J lost 3 bases, V lost 3 bases, and 12 bases had no gene match. CDR1 is SGHDT, CDR2 YYEEEE, per germline. In nucleotides, the CDR3 is TGTGCCAGCAGCTCCCTAGGGTCCGGCGGGGGCTACGAGCAGTACTTC. Translating it yields CASSSLGSGGGYEQYF. Filled out from reference TRBV5-6 and TRBJ2-7, the complete variable domain reads DAGVTQSPTHLIKTRGQQVTLRCSPKSGHDTVSWYQQALGQGPQFIFQYYEEEERQRGNFPDRFSGHQFPNYSSELNVNALLLGDSALYLCASSSLGSGGGYEQYFGPGTRLTVT.

This chain links TRBV27 with TRBJ2-5; no clear D gene. CDR1 and CDR2 from the germline V gene are MNHEY and SMNVEV (reference sequence). This CDR3 has 11 residues. Deletions cut 5 bases from V and 4 bases from J, with 5 bases between. The CDR3: CASSDRETQYF. The CDR3 DNA sequence: TGTGCCAGCAGTGATCGAGAGACCCAGTACTTC.

This clonotype was observed at least ten times. The chain employs TRBV24-1 and TRBJ2-2, with D perhaps TRBD1 or TRBD2 (5 bases each). Deletions cut 4 bases from V and 2 bases from J, with 19 bases between. The CDR3 covers 18 residues. Germline loops: CDR1 KGHDR, CDR2 SFDVKD. In DNA form, the CDR3 reads TGTGCCACCAGTGACCCACCCATCGGGACCCCAAACACCGGGGAGCTGTTTTTT. It yields the protein CATSDPPIGTPNTGELFF.

CDR3 DNA sequence: TGTGCCAGCAGTTACTGGGACATAGGGAAGGCTGAAGCTTTCTTT. It specifies CASSYWDIGKAEAFF. The gene calls are TRBV6-9 and TRBJ1-1; TRBD1 is a possible D gene (6 bases). Germline loops: CDR1 MNHGY, CDR2 SVAAGI. The CDR3 sequence is 15 residues long. V dropped 3 bases and J dropped 6 bases, with 17 bases sitting between them.

This clonotype was picked up many times. The chain joins TRBV27 to TRBJ2-7; D is perhaps TRBD2 (6 bases). The germline V gene has CDR1 MNHEY and CDR2 SMNVEV (reference sequence). Trimming took off 5 bases at V and 7 bases at J, with 18 bases between the two ends. The CDR3 sequence is 14 residues long. CDR3 in amino acids: CASSEVRGAGEQYF. The CDR3 nucleotides are TGTGCCAGCAGTGAGGTGAGAGGCGCGGGAGAGCAGTACTTC.

This clonotype has ten or more counts. The chain uses TRBV6-1 and TRBJ1-2; 10 bases align to TRBD1. From germline, CDR1 is MNHNS and CDR2 SASEGT. V was clipped by 7 bases and J by 7 bases; unmatched bases: 9. The CDR3 contains 14 residues. Written as DNA, the CDR3 is TGTGCCAGCAAATTGACAGGGGGCGTACGTGGCTACACCTTC. Its protein product is CASKLTGGVRGYTF.

The chain combines TRBV20-1 with TRBJ2-7; the D gene is possibly TRBD2 (6 bases). The end of the DNA fits TRBJ2-3 better, so the J call may be wrong. The CDR3 runs to 14 residues. Germline V CDR1 and CDR2: DFQATT, SNEGSKA (reference sequence). The CDR3 is CSANLRESADTQYF. CDR3 DNA: TGCAGTGCTAATCTTCGGGAGTCGGCAGATACGCAGTATTTT.

The J gene is TRBJ2-7, the V gene TRBV24-1, with TRBD2 as a possible D gene (6 bases). Germline lookup yields CDR1 KGHDR and CDR2 SFDVKD. This CDR3 spans 14 amino acids. The V gene lost 9 bases and the J gene lost 0 bases, with 14 bases spanning the gap. CDR3 DNA sequence: TGTGCCACCCTCGGGGGAGTGAGCTCCTACGAGCAGTACTTC. Amino acid sequence: CATLGGVSSYEQYF.

This clonotype was picked up many times. The J gene is TRBJ1-5, the V gene TRBV19; 11 bases line up with TRBD1. With 7 bases clipped from V and 6 bases from J, the junction kept 8 bases outside the gene matches. The CDR3 runs 15 residues. The germline gives CDR1 LNHDA, CDR2 SQIVND (reference sequence). Here the CDR3 reads CASTRTGGGSQPQHF. The CDR3 nucleotides are TGTGCCAGTACACGGACAGGGGGCGGTTCTCAGCCCCAGCATTTT.

V usage is TRBV5-4 and J usage is TRBJ2-5; a weak D match, TRBD2 (6 bases). The assigned J gene may be wrong: the sequence end matches TRBJ2-7 better. The length of the CDR3 is 15 residues. In germline, CDR1 is SGHNT, CDR2 YYREEE (reference sequence). Here the CDR3 reads CASSSPEEGSYEQYF. For the CDR3, the DNA is TGTGCCAGCAGCTCGCCGGAGGAGGGTTCCTACGAGCAGTACTTC.

The rearrangement joins TRBV6-1 to TRBJ2-2, with a tentative D call TRBD2 (7 bases). The CDR3 runs to 15 residues. Germline V gene lookup returns CDR1 MNHNS and CDR2 SASEGT. Trimming cost V 6 bases and J 4 bases, with 15 bases left between them. The CDR3 is CASSKRGGSTGELFF. For the CDR3, the DNA is TGTGCCAGCAGCAAAAGGGGGGGGAGCACCGGGGAGCTGTTTTTT.

The sample holds a few counts of this clonotype. This sequence joins TRBV20-1 and TRBJ2-7, with no clear D. Between the trimmed V and J ends, which lost 0 bases and 2 bases, there was a span of 17 bases. This CDR3 contains 16 residues. CDR1 DFQATT and CDR2 SNEGSKA come from the germline V gene (reference sequence). The CDR3 DNA is TGCAGTGCTAGAGATTTGGATCGAAGATTGCCCTACGAGCAGTACTTC. It specifies CSARDLDRRLPYEQYF.

This chain links TRBV3-1 with TRBJ1-2, with D possibly being TRBD1 (5 bases). Trimming took 4 bases from V and 2 from J, leaving 11 bases between them. Germline CDR1 and CDR2: LGHDT and YNNKEL (reference sequence). This CDR3 is built from 14 residues. The CDR3 sequence: CASSLGAGNYGYTF. The CDR3 region has the DNA TGTGCCAGCAGCCTCGGGGCAGGGAACTATGGCTACACCTTC.

This clonotype was seen a few times. The chain joins TRBV19 to TRBJ1-1; D is unresolved. CDR3 size: 13 residues. In germline, CDR1 is LNHDA, CDR2 SQIVND (reference sequence). The V end lost 6 bases, the J end lost 1 base, and 9 bases lay between the germline ends. The CDR3 reads CASSGRTNTEAFF. CDR3 nucleotide sequence: TGTGCCAGTAGCGGCAGAACGAACACTGAAGCTTTCTTT.

Many counts were recorded for this clonotype. The chain couples TRBV3-1 to TRBJ1-4; 8 nucleotides line up with TRBD1. With V trimmed by 2 bases and J by 6 bases, 5 bases remained unmatched. Germline CDR1 and CDR2: LGHDT and YNNKEL (reference sequence). The CDR3 runs to 15 residues. CDR3: CASSQRWTGHEKLFF. In DNA form, the CDR3 reads TGTGCCAGCAGCCAAAGGTGGACAGGGCATGAAAAACTGTTTTTT.

This clonotype was counted at least ten times. The chain combines TRBV12-3 or TRBV12-4 with TRBJ2-4; D perhaps matches TRBD2 (5 bases). This CDR3 has 17 residues. Trimming removed 3 bases from V and 3 bases from J, with 18 bases in between. In DNA, the CDR3 is TGTGCCAGCAGTTTGCGGGTGTTGACCCGAGGCAAAAACATTCAGTACTTC. Its translation is CASSLRVLTRGKNIQYF.

The table lists this clonotype with many counts. This rearrangement joins TRBV28 to TRBJ1-1; D not certain. The CDR3 has 12 amino acids. Trimming removed 3 bases at V and 6 bases at J, with 8 bases between. In germline, CDR1 is MDHEN, CDR2 SYDVKM. CDR3 amino acids: CASSFSTAEAFF. The CDR3 DNA sequence: TGTGCCAGCAGTTTCTCGACGGCTGAAGCTTTCTTT.

The chain is built from TRBV6-5 and TRBJ1-1, with TRBD1 as a possible D gene (5 bases). The CDR3 is 14 residues long. Trimming removed 3 bases from V and 5 bases from J, with 13 bases in between. Germline V gene data show CDR1 as MNHEY and CDR2 as SVGAGI. The CDR3 sequence is CASSYLAEGTEAFF. The DNA for the CDR3 is TGTGCCAGCAGTTATTTGGCAGAGGGGACTGAAGCTTTCTTT.

This clonotype was detected a few times. This chain links TRBV4-3 with TRBJ1-5, with D perhaps TRBD1 (6 bases). Germline CDR1 reads LGHNA; CDR2 reads YSLEER. The length of the CDR3 is 13 residues. V was trimmed by 3 bases and J by 7 bases, leaving 10 bases between them. CDR3 in DNA: TGCGCCAGCAGCCAGGACAGCAGCCAGCCCCAGCATTTT. Amino acids: CASSQDSSQPQHF.

This sequence joins TRBV5-1 and TRBJ2-7; either TRBD1 or TRBD2 may supply D (5 bases each). Trimming stripped 3 bases from V and 6 bases from J, with 22 bases between. CDR3 length equals 16 residues. CDR1 and CDR2 from the germline V gene are SGHRS and YFSETQ. This chain's CDR3 is CASSSIPGTQGSEQYF. CDR3 sequence (DNA): TGCGCCAGCAGCTCCATTCCCGGGACCCAGGGCTCCGAGCAGTACTTC.

The genes are TRBV7-9 and TRBJ2-1; possibly TRBD2 for D (5 bases). Between the trimmed V and J ends, which lost 3 bases and 4 bases, there was a span of 13 bases. The CDR3 spans 15 residues. The germline V gene encodes CDR1 SEHNR and CDR2 FQNEAQ (reference sequence). CDR3 DNA: TGTGCCAGCAGCTTGGCTCGATGGGAGTACAATGAGCAGTTCTTC. Amino acids: CASSLARWEYNEQFF.

This clonotype was counted at least ten times. The gene calls are TRBV6-4 and TRBJ1-2; D not certain. There are 13 residues in the CDR3. V was shortened by 5 bases and J by 8 bases, with 15 bases between the two germline ends. Germline values: CDR1 MRHNA, CDR2 SNTAGT. The CDR3 region has the DNA TGTGCCAGCAGTTACCCGACGGGCTGGGGCTACACCTTC. Translating it yields CASSYPTGWGYTF.

This clonotype was seen only a few times. The chain couples TRBV12-3 or TRBV12-4 to TRBJ1-3, with D perhaps matching TRBD1 (6 bases). The length of the CDR3 is 15 residues. The V end lost 6 bases, the J end lost 0 bases, and 12 bases lay between the germline ends. This CDR3 is CASSRGQFSGNTIYF. The CDR3 DNA sequence: TGTGCCAGCAGCCGAGGACAGTTCTCTGGAAACACCATATATTTT.

This clonotype was found many times. The chain uses TRBV28 and TRBJ1-1; D remains ambiguous. The length of the CDR3 is 13 residues. Trimming removed 3 bases from V and 3 bases from J, with 8 bases in between. The V gene's germline CDR1 is MDHEN and CDR2 SYDVKM. The DNA of the CDR3 is TGTGCCAGCAGTTTTACAGCTTACACTGAAGCTTTCTTT. Its protein product is CASSFTAYTEAFF.

This clonotype was recorded at least ten times. The J gene is TRBJ1-5, the V gene TRBV28; D unclear. In germline, CDR1 is MDHEN, CDR2 SYDVKM. The CDR3 contains 14 residues. The ends were cut back, 6 bases at V and 0 bases at J, with 9 bases in the middle. The CDR3 DNA reads as TGTGCCAGCAGAGACCTTTATAGCAATCAGCCCCAGCATTTT. Its protein product is CASRDLYSNQPQHF.